This T cell receptor (beta chain) was retrieved from a study of blood T cell repertoires in COVID-19. Background on the study: The samples span acute and convalescent COVID-19 from the United States, Italy and Spain. Nucleic acid was either cDNA or gDNA, and it came from T cells, B-cell-depleted T cells, or PBMCs.

The study drew participants aged about 18 to 95 years from under 30 US areas. TCRdb's copy holds only in-frame clones and misses some; the assay was immunoSEQ multiplex PCR. The profile covers fewer than 400,000 clones, with roughly 89% appearing a single time and 8.9% taken by the ten largest. Germline lookup yields CDR1 MDHEN and CDR2 SYDVKM. The CDR3 is 14 residues long. With 3 bases removed from V and 0 bases from J, the gap between germline ends came to 5 bases. The sequencing sample was made of PBMCs or T cells enriched from blood (not recorded which). The gene calls are TRBV28 and TRBJ1-4, with D uncertain. This TCR was sampled from a woman between 18 and 30 years old who had recovered from COVID-19. CDR3 protein: CASSLQSTNEKLFF. The CDR3 coding sequence is TGTGCCAGCAGTTTGCAGTCAACTAATGAAAAACTGTTTTTT.